Sequencing of this TCR beta chain was carried out in a study of identical twins. MiXCR, run by TCRdb on the 5' RACE reads, gives a single entry per CDR3 protein. The data show 420,000 or so distinct CDR3 sequences, about a fifth seen once. The CDR3 has 12 residues. Germline values: CDR1 SGHDT, CDR2 YYEEEE. V shed 1 base, J shed 14 bases, and the junction held 6 bases outside the gene matches. Study-wide results and caveats: Shared out-of-frame alpha sequences (those common to twins) showed excess low generation probability.

As regards this clonotype: The antigen remains unidentified.

The chain combines TRBV5-6 with TRBJ2-1, with TRBD2 matching 7 bases. Material: naive T cells sorted from blood. The clonotype comes from a middle-aged man in good health. CDR3 protein: CASSLRAREEFF. In DNA form, the CDR3 reads TGTGCCAGCAGCTTGCGAGCTCGGGAGGAGTTCTTC. Complete variable domain (other parts from reference TRBV5-6 and TRBJ2-1): DAGVTQSPTHLIKTRGQQVTLRCSPKSGHDTVSWYQQALGQGPQFIFQYYEEEERQRGNFPDRFSGHQFPNYSSELNVNALLLGDSALYLCASSLRAREEFFGPGTRLTVL.